This is a list of T cell receptor beta chains from one sample in a study of T cell changes during pregnancy in multiple sclerosis. Some clones are missing from TCRdb's copy, which holds only in-frame ones; the method was immunoSEQ multiplex PCR. The table lists some 100,000 clones, approximately 94% of them singletons. This specimen consisted of peripheral blood, obtained before pregnancy. Receptors were obtained from a female donor with multiple sclerosis, enrolled in a pregnancy study. Both conserved end residues are part of each CDR3. D genes are given only for firm matches. Some rows have no size entry. The others give once, few or many, or a class for an expanded clone.

>TRBJ1-3|17|-|TRBD1|TRBV2
TGTGCCAGCAGCCCCTTGACCGGGACAGGGTCGGGAAACACCATATATTTT
CASSPLTGTGSGNTIYF
>TRBJ2-7|12|-|-|TRBV5-8
TGTGCCAGCGGCCGGGGATCCTACGAGCAGTACTTC
CASGRGSYEQYF
>TRBJ2-7|14|-|-|TRBV6-1
TGTGCCAGCAGCCCCCACCCCACCTCCTACGAGCAGTACTTC
CASSPHPTSYEQYF
>TRBJ2-7|16|-|TRBD2|TRBV5-6
TGTGCCAGCAGCTTGAGGGCGGGAGGGCCCTGGGGAGAGCAGTACTTC
CASSLRAGGPWGEQYF
>TRBJ2-2|15|-|-|TRBV7-7
TGTGCCAGCAGCTCCTACAGCGGGAACACCGGGGAGCTGTTTTTT
CASSSYSGNTGELFF
>TRBJ1-4|15|few|-|TRBV19
TGTGCCAGTAGTTCGACCGGGGATTCGGATGAAAAACTGTTTTTT
CASSSTGDSDEKLFF
>TRBJ2-1|17|-|TRBD2|TRBV4-3
TGCGCCAGCAGCCAAGATCAACGGACTAGCGGGAGAGATGAGCAGTTCTTC
CASSQDQRTSGRDEQFF
>TRBJ2-7|16|-|TRBD2|TRBV4-1
TGCGCCAGCAGCCAAGAGGCGGGAGGGCCCTACTACGAGCAGTACTTC
CASSQEAGGPYYEQYF
>TRBJ2-1|18|-|TRBD2|TRBV5-8
TGTGCCAGCAGCCCCCAAGCCACCGGGACGGGGGGAATCCATGAGCAGTTCTTC
CASSPQATGTGGIHEQFF
>TRBJ1-2|11|-|-|TRBV6-1
TGTGCCAGCAGCGAGCCTCGAGGCTACACCTTC
CASSEPRGYTF
>TRBJ2-1|16|-|TRBD1|TRBV18
TGTGCCAGCTCACCAGGGACAGGGCCCTTCAACGATGAGCAGTTCTTC
CASSPGTGPFNDEQFF
>TRBJ2-1|16|-|-|TRBV7-3
TGTGCCAGCAGCCCCAGCCCAAGCGCCTTCTACAATGAGCAGTTCTTC
CASSPSPSAFYNEQFF
>TRBJ2-3|9|-|-|TRBV6-1
TGTGCCACCGGTGATACGCAGTATTTT
CATGDTQYF
>TRBJ2-5|17|-|TRBD2|TRBV4-2
TGTGCCAGCAGCCAAGATTGGAGGACTAGCGGTAAAGAGACCCAGTACTTC
CASSQDWRTSGKETQYF
>TRBJ2-5|12|-|TRBD1|TRBV29-1
TGCAGCGTAACAGGGGCAGGGGAGACCCAGTACTTC
CSVTGAGETQYF
>TRBJ2-7|13|-|TRBD2|TRBV29-1
TGCAGCGCTGCGGGACTAGCGGGGCACGAGCAGTACTTC
CSAAGLAGHEQYF
>TRBJ2-1|16|-|TRBD2|TRBV18
TGTGCCAGCTCACTCTTCGGGACTACCTCCTACAATGAGCAGTTCTTC
CASSLFGTTSYNEQFF
>TRBJ2-3|16|-|TRBD2|TRBV5-1
TGCGCCAGCAGCTTGGCAGCGGGAATCGGTACAGATACGCAGTATTTT
CASSLAAGIGTDTQYF
>TRBJ2-1|15|once|TRBD1|TRBV6-5
TGTGCCAGCAGTTCCCCGTCGGACAGGGGCGATGAGCAGTTCTTC
CASSSPSDRGDEQFF
>TRBJ2-5|13|-|-|TRBV5-4
TGTGCCAGCAGCCAGCCCGGGGGGCCTGCCCAGTACTTC
CASSQPGGPAQYF
>TRBJ1-2|15|-|TRBD1|TRBV7-9
TGTGCCAGCAGCTCCCGGGACAGGGGGAACTATGGCTACACCTTC
CASSSRDRGNYGYTF
>TRBJ2-1|15|-|TRBD1|TRBV9
TGTGCCAGCAGCGTATCCGGGACAGCCTACAATGAGCAGTTCTTC
CASSVSGTAYNEQFF
>TRBJ2-3|16|-|TRBD2|TRBV9
TGTGCCAGCAGCGTAGGGGCGGGAGTCGGCACAGATACGCAGTATTTT
CASSVGAGVGTDTQYF
>TRBJ2-3|17|-|TRBD2|TRBV5-6
TGTGCCAGCAGCTTGGGGAGCGGGAGGTTTAGCACAGATACGCAGTATTTT
CASSLGSGRFSTDTQYF
>TRBJ2-3|13|-|-|TRBV5-1
TGCGCCAGCAGCCCGGCGGGCACAGATACGCAGTATTTT
CASSPAGTDTQYF
>TRBJ2-5|14|-|TRBD1|TRBV2
TGTGCCAGCAGGGACAGGGAAACTCAAGAGACCCAGTACTTC
CASRDRETQETQYF
>TRBJ1-1|15|-|-|TRBV7-6
TGTGCCAGCAGCTTCACAGGGAATGGGAACACTGAAGCTTTCTTT
CASSFTGNGNTEAFF
>TRBJ1-5|16|-|-|TRBV19
TGTGCCACCAGGGGCAGGGTCAACCTTAGCAATCAGCCCCAGCATTTT
CATRGRVNLSNQPQHF
>TRBJ2-1|16|-|-|TRBV10-3
TGTGCCACCCGGGCGGGACTGGCCCGAAATGAGAATGAGCAGTTCTTC
CATRAGLARNENEQFF
>TRBJ2-7|15|few|TRBD2|TRBV27
TGTGCCAGCAGTTTAGCCAGCGGGAGAGGGTACGAGCAGTACTTC
CASSLASGRGYEQYF
>TRBJ1-1|15|-|-|TRBV5-1
TGCGCCAGCAGCCCGGTATCCTCCGGACTCACTGAAGCTTTCTTT
CASSPVSSGLTEAFF
>TRBJ2-7|13|-|TRBD2|TRBV6-1
TGTGCCACCCCCGGGACTAGCTTCTACGAGCAGTACTTC
CATPGTSFYEQYF
>TRBJ2-2|18|once|TRBD2|TRBV27
TGTGCCAGCAGTTTGCCCGGGGCTAGCGGGAGTGGTACCGGGGAGCTGTTTTTT
CASSLPGASGSGTGELFF
>TRBJ1-1|14|-|TRBD1|TRBV10-1
TGCGCCAGCAGTCTCGGACAGGCGAACACTGAAGCTTTCTTT
CASSLGQANTEAFF
>TRBJ2-7|11|-|-|TRBV6-8
TGTGCCGGAGAGGTGACCTACGAGCAGTACTTC
CAGEVTYEQYF
>TRBJ1-5|15|few|-|TRBV6-6
TGTGCCAGCAGCCTCGAGGACGGGGATGATCAGCCCCAGCATTTT
CASSLEDGDDQPQHF
>TRBJ2-5|14|-|TRBD2|TRBV4-1
TGCGCCAGCAGCCTTAGCGGGAGGCAAGAGACCCAGTACTTC
CASSLSGRQETQYF
>TRBJ2-7|12|-|TRBD1|TRBV30
TGTGCCTGGGACAAGGGGGCCGACGAGCAGTACTTC
CAWDKGADEQYF
>TRBJ1-4|15|-|-|TRBV27
TGTGCCAGCAGTTACCAGGGGCGGTTAGGCGAGGAACTGTTTTTT
CASSYQGRLGEELFF
>TRBJ2-7|14|-|-|TRBV5-1
TGCGCCAGCAGCTTGGGAGGGAGCTCCTACGAGCAGTACTTC
CASSLGGSSYEQYF
>TRBJ1-4|15|-|-|TRBV6-5
TGTGCCAGCAGTTACTCGCGGGGGGTTAATGAAAAACTGTTTTTT
CASSYSRGVNEKLFF
>TRBJ2-1|16|-|-|TRBV5-4
TGTGCCAGCAGCTTTACCTCATCCTCCGGGGGCAATGAGCAGTTCTTC
CASSFTSSSGGNEQFF
>TRBJ2-2|16|-|-|TRBV7-2
TGTGCCAGCAGCGACCCGGGGGGCCTCCGGACCGGGGAGCTGTTTTTT
CASSDPGGLRTGELFF
>TRBJ1-2|13|-|-|TRBV5-6
TGTGCCAGCAGCTTACCTGGGGGGAGAGGCTACACCTTC
CASSLPGGRGYTF
>TRBJ2-6|16|-|TRBD2|TRBV4-1
TGCGCCAGCAGCTCCGGGGGGATCTCTGGGGCCAACGTCCTGACTTTC
CASSSGGISGANVLTF
>TRBJ2-7|14|-|TRBD1|TRBV27
TGTGCCAGCAGCCTCCGGGACAGGTTTTACGAGCAGTACTTC
CASSLRDRFYEQYF
>TRBJ2-1|15|-|TRBD2|TRBV2
TGTGCCACCCCCGGGACTAGCGGGAGGGCCGATGAGCAGTTCTTC
CATPGTSGRADEQFF
>TRBJ2-1|14|-|TRBD2|TRBV19
TGTGCCAGTAGTATCGGGGAGGGATACAATGAGCAGTTCTTC
CASSIGEGYNEQFF
>TRBJ2-7|15|-|TRBD2|TRBV11-2
TGTGCCAGCAGCTTAGAACTAGCGGGACTCAACGAGCAGTACTTC
CASSLELAGLNEQYF
>TRBJ2-7|14|-|-|TRBV5-8
TGTGCCAGCAGTTTCCGGAGGGGGCGATACGAGCAGTACTTC
CASSFRRGRYEQYF
>TRBJ2-5|17|-|TRBD2|TRBV11-2
TGTGCCAGCAGCTTAGACTTGACTAGCGGGGTACAAGAGACCCAGTACTTC
CASSLDLTSGVQETQYF
>TRBJ2-1|13|-|-|TRBV4-3
TGCGCCAGCAGCCGCCGGGACTACAATGAGCAGTTCTTC
CASSRRDYNEQFF
>TRBJ2-7|11|-|-|TRBV6-1
TGTGCCAGCAGTGAACTAAGCGAGCAGTACTTC
CASSELSEQYF